The subject of this entry is one T cell receptor (beta chain). These data come from a study of T-cell reconstitution after alpha-beta-depleted transplantation in children. Preparation of the TCRbeta library involved a method that used unique molecular identifiers. One entry per CDR3 protein results from TCRdb running MiXCR on the PCR reads. Here the sample spans approximately 640,000 distinct CDR3 sequences, 15% to 20% being singletons. The CDR3 length is 18 residues. V was pared by 2 bases and J by 2 bases, with 9 bases of the junction left unmatched. This specimen was PBMCs from the stem cell graft donor, taken from the stem cell graft. The genes are TRBV12-3 or TRBV12-4 and TRBJ2-3; 11 positions agree with TRBD2. The clonotype originates from a human donor who donated a stem cell graft to a child with acute myeloid leukemia. The CDR3 sequence is CASSLRASGGSLTDTQYF. CDR3 nucleotide sequence: TGTGCCAGCAGTTTAAGGGCTAGCGGGGGGAGTCTCACAGATACGCAGTATTTT.